The clone carrying this TCR beta chain was seen at least ten times. This record comes from a study of human T cells and chemical hapten exposure. Each cDNA molecule in the library carried unique molecular identifiers. TCRdb itself ran the RACE reads through MiXCR, one entry per CDR3 protein. The sample carries 65,000 to 70,000 distinct CDR3 sequences, 11% recorded once. The time point: pre-sensitization, week 0. Treatment here: therapeutic diphenylcyclopropenone sensitization with weekly scalp DPC. Sequencing was performed on whole blood, taken in connection with sensitization to the hapten diphenylcyclopropenone (DPC). This TCR came from a woman aged 45-65 years with alopecia areata. Some clones in this sample may be carry-over from other donors' samples.

The CDR3 loop reads CASSMLGTGNQPQHF. In DNA form, the CDR3 reads TGTGCCAGTAGTATGCTCGGGACAGGGAATCAGCCCCAGCATTTT. The genes are TRBV19 and TRBJ1-5, with 9 nucleotides matching TRBD1. V was pared by 3 bases and J by 4 bases, with 4 bases of the junction left unmatched. The germline CDR1 and CDR2 sequences are LNHDA and SQIVND (reference sequence). This CDR3 has 15 amino acids.